One sample yielded the 5 T cell receptor beta chains listed below, sequenced in a study of blood T cell repertoires in COVID-19. The data were produced by immunoSEQ multiplex PCR, yet TCRdb's version contains in-frame clones alone and is incomplete. The data hold about 180,000 clones, with approximately 90% observed a single time. The sample consisted of peripheral blood. The receptors were sampled from a man between 18 and 29 years old who had recovered from COVID-19.

The rearrangement uses TRBV10-3 and TRBJ1-1; 7 bases map to TRBD1. After removal of 7 bases from V and 2 bases from J, the junction contained 10 bases not matched to a gene. Germline loops: CDR1 ENHRY, CDR2 SYGVKD. The CDR3 length is 15 residues. CDR3 bases: TGTGCCATCAATGGGGACAGCTTACTTAACACTGAAGCTTTCTTT. Its translation is CAINGDSLLNTEAFF.

The chain recombines TRBV15 with TRBJ2-2; D possibly corresponds to TRBD1 (6 bases). The germline gives CDR1 LNHNV, CDR2 YYDKDF (reference sequence). Trimming stripped 5 bases from V and 4 bases from J, with 26 bases between. The CDR3 length is 19 residues. The CDR3 reads CATSDLGVRGRTVTGELFF. In DNA, the CDR3 is TGTGCCACCAGCGACCTGGGAGTACGGGGCCGGACAGTCACCGGGGAGCTGTTTTTT.

This chain links TRBV3-1 (or the pseudogene TRBV3-2) with TRBJ1-1; D remains unclear. The CDR3 is made up of 14 amino acids. Trimming removed 4 bases at V and 1 base at J, with 10 bases between. Germline-derived CDR1 and CDR2 are LGHDT and YNNKEL (reference sequence). The CDR3 DNA follows: TGTGCCAGCAGCCGACTTCAAGGGAACACTGAAGCTTTCTTT. Protein product: CASSRLQGNTEAFF.

The V and J genes are TRBV5-4 and TRBJ2-1; the D is unclear. Trimming cost V 4 bases and J 8 bases, with 10 bases left between them. The CDR3 runs 12 residues. Germline V gene data show CDR1 as SGHNT and CDR2 as YYREEE (reference sequence). This CDR3 is CASSPSLYEQFF. The DNA of the CDR3 is TGTGCCAGCAGCCCAAGCCTGTATGAGCAGTTCTTC.

This chain connects TRBV24-1 to TRBJ1-2; 9 bases line up with TRBD1. Germline assignment: CDR1 KGHDR and CDR2 SFDVKD. The length of the CDR3 is 14 residues. V was clipped by 7 bases and J by 3 bases; unmatched bases: 5. The CDR3 sequence: CATRVRDRDYGYTF. The CDR3 DNA sequence: TGTGCCACCAGGGTTCGGGACAGGGACTATGGCTACACCTTC.